Below, 9 T cell receptor beta chains from the same sample are listed, as sequenced in a study of T cell responses to AZD1222 COVID-19 vaccine. Profiled with immunoSEQ multiplex PCR; TCRdb holds only in-frame clones, not every one. The table has some 130,000 clones, roughly 91% seen once. The input for sequencing was peripheral blood, taken 28 days after the second AZD1222 dose. These receptors were collected from an adult who received the AZD1222 COVID-19 vaccine.

The chain recombines TRBV28 with TRBJ1-2; D ambiguous. Trimming removed 6 bases from V and 4 bases from J, with 12 bases in between. This CDR3 contains 13 residues. Per germline, CDR1 MDHEN and CDR2 SYDVKM. In nucleotides, the CDR3 is TGTGCCAGCAGACCCGGGTTTCTCTATGGCTACACCTTC. Amino acid sequence: CASRPGFLYGYTF.

The V call is TRBV11-2, the J call TRBJ2-1, with TRBD2 identical over 10 bases. Per the germline V gene, CDR1 is SGHAT and CDR2 is FQNNGV. There are 16 residues in the CDR3. V lost 0 bases to trimming and J lost 4 bases; unmatched junction nucleotides: 3. CDR3 sequence (DNA): TGTGCCAGCAGCTTAGAGCCTAGCGGGAGTTACAATGAGCAGTTCTTC. Translating gives CASSLEPSGSYNEQFF.

This chain connects TRBV9 to TRBJ1-6; the D gene is possibly TRBD1 (5 bases). CDR3 size: 15 residues. The V end was cut by 2 bases, the J end by 6 bases, with 12 bases between. Germline V gives CDR1 SGDLS, CDR2 YYNGEE. The CDR3: CASSVGRAGNSPLHF. The CDR3 DNA sequence: TGTGCCAGCAGCGTCGGCAGGGCCGGTAATTCACCCCTCCACTTT.

The gene calls are TRBV19 and TRBJ2-7; D is possibly TRBD1 (7 bases). The CDR3 spans 15 residues. Germline CDR1 LNHDA, CDR2 SQIVND (reference sequence). Trimming pared 3 bases from V and 3 bases from J, leaving 15 bases between. The CDR3 DNA reads TGTGCCAGTAGTATTTCCCAGGGGGGTGGCTACGAGCAGTACTTC. Its protein product is CASSISQGGGYEQYF.

This sequence joins TRBV2 and TRBJ2-1; possibly TRBD1 for D (6 bases). V lost 6 bases, J lost 4 bases, and 16 bases lay in between. The CDR3 is 15 amino acids. Germline assignment: CDR1 SNHLY and CDR2 FYNNEI. CDR3 loop: CASSLQGRSYNEQFF. The CDR3 bases are TGTGCCAGCAGCCTACAGGGACGATCGTACAATGAGCAGTTCTTC.

This chain uses TRBV5-6 with TRBJ2-7; 7 positions match TRBD2. The V and J ends lost 1 base and 3 bases, in that order; junction bases with no gene match: 4. Germline V gene sequence: CDR1 SGHDT, CDR2 YYEEEE. This CDR3 is built from 14 residues. The CDR3 loop reads CASSLRTSVYEQYF. The DNA for the CDR3 is TGTGCCAGCAGCTTGAGGACTAGTGTCTACGAGCAGTACTTC.

This rearrangement joins TRBV6-5 to TRBJ2-1, with D possibly matching TRBD2 (6 bases). The CDR3 sequence is 13 residues long. V was trimmed by 8 bases and J by 6 bases, leaving 14 bases between them. Germline CDR1 and CDR2: MNHEY and SVGAGI. The CDR3 sequence is CASRGFGLNEQFF. The CDR3 DNA reads TGTGCCAGCCGGGGGTTCGGGCTCAATGAGCAGTTCTTC.

The chain joins TRBV9 to TRBJ2-5; TRBD2 aligns across 8 bases. CDR1 and CDR2 (germline): SGDLS, YYNGEE. This CDR3 is built from 14 residues. Trimming removed 2 bases from V and 4 bases from J; junction bases left unmatched: 4. The CDR3 protein is CASSVAGGSETQYF. The CDR3 DNA is TGTGCCAGCAGCGTGGCGGGAGGTTCAGAGACCCAGTACTTC.

This clone occurred a few times. The chain carries TRBV2 and TRBJ1-5; 9 bases match TRBD1. Looked up from germline, CDR1 is SNHLY and CDR2 is FYNNEI. CDR3 length: 15 amino acids. The V and J ends lost 5 bases and 1 base, in that order; junction bases with no gene match: 3. CDR3 nucleotide sequence: TGTGCCAGCAGTCCACAGGGGGCGAGCAATCAGCCCCAGCATTTT. Its protein product is CASSPQGASNQPQHF. The whole variable domain, remainder taken from reference TRBV2 and TRBJ1-5, is EPEVTQTPSHQVTQMGQEVILRCVPISNHLYFYWYRQILGQKVEFLVSFYNNEISEKSEIFDDQFSVERPDGSNFTLKIRSTKLEDSAMYFCASSPQGASNQPQHFGDGTRLSIL.